These T cell receptor beta chains were read from a single sample in a study of T cell responses to AZD1222 COVID-19 vaccine. The repertoire was sequenced with immunoSEQ multiplex PCR; TCRdb's copy has only in-frame clones and lacks some. The sample lists about 99,000 clones, over 90% seen once, with more than 4% in the top ten. Here the sequenced sample was peripheral blood, taken on day 0 of AZD1222 vaccination. All receptors come from an adult in good health. CDR3s include the opening cysteine and the closing phenylalanine or tryptophan. A D gene is named only where the DNA matches it firmly. The size of a clone is reported for some rows only, either as once, few or many, or as a class for expanded clones.

>.|TRBJ2-1|TRBV24-1|many
TGTGCCACCAGTGACAGGGACAATGAGCAGTTCTTC
CATSDRDNEQFF
>.|TRBJ1-2|TRBV5-1|.
TGCGCCAGCAGCTTGACGGGGGCTCGGATTGACTATGGCTACACCTTC
CASSLTGARIDYGYTF
>.|TRBJ2-7|TRBV15|.
TGTGCCACCAGCAGTTTCGAGGGGAGCCCCTACGAGCAGTACTTC
CATSSFEGSPYEQYF
>TRBD1|TRBJ1-6|TRBV27|.
TGTGCCAGCAGTTTATACCCCCCCCTAGGGGGCGTAAGTTCACCCCTCCACTTT
CASSLYPPLGGVSSPLHF
>.|TRBJ2-5|TRBV5-1|once
TGCGCCAGCAGCTTGGGCGGACTCTCCGGATGGGAGACCCAGTACTTC
CASSLGGLSGWETQYF
>.|TRBJ1-2|TRBV4-2|.
TGTGCCAGCAGCCAAGATTCAGGTTTAGCATGGTATGGCTACACCTTC
CASSQDSGLAWYGYTF
>TRBD2|TRBJ2-1|TRBV5-1|.
TGCGCCAGCAGCTTGGTTAGCGGGAGGGATGAGCAGTTCTTC
CASSLVSGRDEQFF
>.|TRBJ1-4|TRBV6-5|.
TGTGCCAGCATAGCCGGGGCTAGCCTAGGAAAACTGTTTTTT
CASIAGASLGKLFF
>.|TRBJ2-7|TRBV4-1|.
TGCGCCAGCAGCCCCGTCGAGACCTACGAGCAGTACTTC
CASSPVETYEQYF
>.|TRBJ2-1|TRBV5-1|.
TGCGCCAGCAGCTTGGTTGGAGGCGCCTACAATGAGCAGTTCTTC
CASSLVGGAYNEQFF
>.|TRBJ2-7|TRBV11-3|.
TGTGCCAGCAGCTTAGGGGGGTCGGCTACCTACGAGCAGTACTTC
CASSLGGSATYEQYF
>.|TRBJ2-2|TRBV6-6|.
TGTGCCAGCAGCCACCGGTTACAGGGGAACACCGGGGAGCTGTTTTTT
CASSHRLQGNTGELFF
>TRBD2|TRBJ2-1|TRBV9|.
TGTGCCAGCAGCGTGTCGGGAGGGGACAATGAGCAGTTCTTC
CASSVSGGDNEQFF
>.|TRBJ2-2|TRBV28|.
TGTGCCAGCAATTCAACTAGACTAGCGAACACCGGGGAGCTGTTTTTT
CASNSTRLANTGELFF
>.|TRBJ1-5|TRBV19|.
TGTGCCAGTAGCCTCCGGGGCAGTCAGCCCCAGCATTTT
CASSLRGSQPQHF
>TRBD2|TRBJ2-1|TRBV5-6|once
TGTGCCAGCAGCGGGCCCAGGTTGCGGGAGGGAATTCGGGATGAGCAGTTCTTC
CASSGPRLREGIRDEQFF
>.|TRBJ1-6|TRBV3-1/TRBV3-2|.
TGTGCCAGCAGCCAAGATCAAACAGCCTACAATTCACCCCTCCACTTT
CASSQDQTAYNSPLHF
>.|TRBJ1-5|TRBV5-8|.
TGTGCCAGCAGCTTGAGGGCGTTAAGCAATCAGCCCCAGCATTTT
CASSLRALSNQPQHF
>.|TRBJ2-7|TRBV3-1/TRBV3-2|.
TGTGCCAGCAGCCCGGGACACAACTACGAGCAGTACTTC
CASSPGHNYEQYF
>.|TRBJ1-2|TRBV2|.
TGTGCCAGCAGCTTACAGGGTTATGGCTACACCTTC
CASSLQGYGYTF
>.|TRBJ2-3|TRBV19|.
TGTGCCAGTAGCGAGCGGAGATTCACAGATACGCAGTATTTT
CASSERRFTDTQYF
>.|TRBJ1-1|TRBV7-9|.
TGTGCCAGCAGCAGGGCAGCGAACACTGAAGCTTTCTTT
CASSRAANTEAFF
>TRBD2|TRBJ2-5|TRBV6-5|.
TGTGCCAGCAGGCCCGCCGCGGGACTACAAGAGACCCAGTACTTC
CASRPAAGLQETQYF
>.|TRBJ2-5|TRBV20-1|.
TGCAGTGCGGCCCAGCTTGAGACCCAGTACTTC
CSAAQLETQYF